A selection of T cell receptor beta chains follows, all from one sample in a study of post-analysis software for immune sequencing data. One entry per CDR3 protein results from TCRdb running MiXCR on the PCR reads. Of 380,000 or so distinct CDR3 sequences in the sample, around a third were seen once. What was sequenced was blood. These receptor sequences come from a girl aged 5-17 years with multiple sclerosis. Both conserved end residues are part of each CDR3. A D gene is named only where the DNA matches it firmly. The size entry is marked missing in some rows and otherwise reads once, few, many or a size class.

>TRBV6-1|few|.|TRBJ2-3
TGTGCCAGCAGCGCGCACGGATCCACAGATACGCAGTATTTT
CASSAHGSTDTQYF
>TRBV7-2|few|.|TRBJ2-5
TGTGCCAGCAGCTGGAGTGCACAAGAGACCCAGTACTTC
CASSWSAQETQYF
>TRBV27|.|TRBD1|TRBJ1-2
TGTGCCAGCAGTTTCACACAGGGGGCCGAGGGAGGCTACACCTTC
CASSFTQGAEGGYTF
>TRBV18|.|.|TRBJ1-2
TGTGCCAGCTCACCACGGACAGACGGCTACACCTTC
CASSPRTDGYTF
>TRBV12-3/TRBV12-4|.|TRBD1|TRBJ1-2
TGTGCCAGCAGTTTAGGGACAGGGGTCGGCTACACCTTC
CASSLGTGVGYTF
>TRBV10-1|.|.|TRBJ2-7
TGCGCCAGCAGTGAAGGGGGACCCCGTTCCTACGAGCAGTACTTC
CASSEGGPRSYEQYF
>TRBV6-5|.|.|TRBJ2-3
TGTGCCAGCAGCCCCTCAGGGCGACCGTGGGATACGCAGTATTTT
CASSPSGRPWDTQYF
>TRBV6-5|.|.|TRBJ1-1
TGTGCCAGCAGTTACGTTCTGGAGGGGGAAGCTTTCTTT
CASSYVLEGEAFF
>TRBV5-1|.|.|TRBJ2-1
TGCGCCAGCAGCCCCACCGGGCCACGGTTCGGTGAGCAGTTCTTC
CASSPTGPRFGEQFF
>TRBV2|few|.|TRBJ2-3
TGTGCCAGCAGTGGCCTCTCGAGTGGGACAGATACGCAGTATTTT
CASSGLSSGTDTQYF
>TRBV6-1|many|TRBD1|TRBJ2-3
TGTGCCATAGGACAGGGTAGTTATACGCAGTATTTT
CAIGQGSYTQYF
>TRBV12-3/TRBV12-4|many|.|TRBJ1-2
TGTGCCAGTCGTGCGGACAGCCTGATTTATGGCTACACCTTC
CASRADSLIYGYTF
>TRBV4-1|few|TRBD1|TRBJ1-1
TGCGCCAGCAGCTTACAGGGGGCAAGGAGCACTGAAGCTTTCTTT
CASSLQGARSTEAFF
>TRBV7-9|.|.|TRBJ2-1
TGTGCCAGCAGCCCAGGAGTCGTCAATGAGCAGTTCTTC
CASSPGVVNEQFF
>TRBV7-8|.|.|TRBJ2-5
TGTGCCAGCAGCCCACCCTGGGCAAGACAAGAGACCCAGTACTTC
CASSPPWARQETQYF
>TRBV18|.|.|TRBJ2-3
TGTGCCAGCTCACCACGGCAGGGATCAGATACGCAGTATTTT
CASSPRQGSDTQYF
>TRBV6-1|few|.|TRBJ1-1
TGTGCCAGCACCCTGACAGGGAACACTGAAGCTTTCTTT
CASTLTGNTEAFF
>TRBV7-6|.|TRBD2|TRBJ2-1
TGTGCCAGCAGCTTACGGATTCGCGGGGGATCAATTAACTCCTACAATGAGCAGTTCTTC
CASSLRIRGGSINSYNEQFF
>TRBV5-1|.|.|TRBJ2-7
TGCGCCAGCAGCTTGGCCTTTGGAGACTCCAACTACGAGCAGTACTTC
CASSLAFGDSNYEQYF
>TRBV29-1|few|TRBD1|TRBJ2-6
TGCAGCGTGCTCCAATCGGACAGGGAACCTCGTTCTGGGGCCAACGTCCTGACTTTC
CSVLQSDREPRSGANVLTF
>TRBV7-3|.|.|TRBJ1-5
TGTGCCAGCAGCGCGCCGGGACGAAGGCATTTT
CASSAPGRRHF
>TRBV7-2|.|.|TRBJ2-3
TGTGCCAGCAGCCTTGGACTGAGCGGGGATACGCAGTATTTT
CASSLGLSGDTQYF
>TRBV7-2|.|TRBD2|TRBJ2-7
TGTGCCAGCAGCCCCCGACTAGCGGGGCGGGGCGAGCAGTACTTC
CASSPRLAGRGEQYF
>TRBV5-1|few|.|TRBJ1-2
TGCGCCAGCAGCTCGCAGGGTCCAAACTATGGCTACACCTTC
CASSSQGPNYGYTF
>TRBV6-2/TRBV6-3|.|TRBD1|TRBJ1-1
TGTGCCAGCAGTTACCCGCACAGCACACAGGGGCCCCTTTCTGAAGCTTTCTTT
CASSYPHSTQGPLSEAFF
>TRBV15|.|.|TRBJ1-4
TGTGCCACCAGCAGAGGCACAACAACTAATGAAAAACTGTTTTTT
CATSRGTTTNEKLFF
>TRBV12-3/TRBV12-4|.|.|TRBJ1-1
TGTGCCAGCAGTCCTCAGGGCGTGAACACTGAAGCTTTCTTT
CASSPQGVNTEAFF
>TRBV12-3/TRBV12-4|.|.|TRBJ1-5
TGTGCCAGCAGTTTATGGGGTGGCAATCAGCCCCAGCATTTT
CASSLWGGNQPQHF
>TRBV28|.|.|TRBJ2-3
TGTGCCAGCCGAGCAGGATCAGATACGCAGTATTTT
CASRAGSDTQYF
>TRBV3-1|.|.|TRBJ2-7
TGTGCCAGCAGCCACCTGGGAGCAGCTACATACGAGCAGTACTTC
CASSHLGAATYEQYF
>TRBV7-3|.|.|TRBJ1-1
TGTGCCAGCAGTTCCGGACAGTACGCTGAAGCTTTCTTT
CASSSGQYAEAFF
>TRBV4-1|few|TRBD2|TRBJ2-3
TGCGCCAGCAGCCAACTTAGGAGCGGGGGCTCCAAAGATACGCAGTATTTT
CASSQLRSGGSKDTQYF
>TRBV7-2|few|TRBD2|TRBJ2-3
TGTGCCAGCAGCTTAGCGATAGCGGGGGGGCCCCGTACAGATACGCAGTATTTT
CASSLAIAGGPRTDTQYF
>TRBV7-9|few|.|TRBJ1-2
TGTGCCAGCAGCCCAGTCGCCTCTCGAGAGGGAAACTATGGCTACACCTTC
CASSPVASREGNYGYTF
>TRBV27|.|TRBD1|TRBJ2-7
TGTGCCAGCCAGGCCGGGACAGGGGACTCCTACGAGCAGTACTTC
CASQAGTGDSYEQYF
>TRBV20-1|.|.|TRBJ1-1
TGCAGTGCTAGAGATAGTAAGGGGGGGGCTGAAGCTTTCTTT
CSARDSKGGAEAFF
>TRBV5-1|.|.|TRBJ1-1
TGCGCCAGCAGCTTCAATGGAATCAAATTCTCGAGGACTGAAGCTTTCTTT
CASSFNGIKFSRTEAFF
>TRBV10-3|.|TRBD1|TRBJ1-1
TGTGCCATCAAGGGAGACAGGGCGAACACTGAAGCTTTCTTT
CAIKGDRANTEAFF
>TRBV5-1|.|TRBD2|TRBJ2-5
TGCGCCAGCAGCACCCTCAGCGGGGGGGCCCGAGAGACCCAGTACTTC
CASSTLSGGARETQYF